The 17 T cell receptor beta chains in this list originate from one sample, sequenced in a study of T cell changes during pregnancy in multiple sclerosis. The protocol was immunoSEQ multiplex PCR, while the TCRdb copy is restricted to in-frame clones and leaves out a portion. The table shows about 69,000 clones, with 90% to 95% occurring only once. Sequencing used CD4+ T cells from peripheral blood mononuclear cells, obtained in the third trimester of pregnancy. The source is a female donor in good health, enrolled as a control in a pregnancy study.

V and J are TRBV19 and TRBJ1-5; a weak D match, TRBD1 (6 bases). The germline gives CDR1 LNHDA, CDR2 SQIVND (reference sequence). This CDR3 contains 13 residues. V lost 9 bases, J lost 7 bases, and 16 bases lay in between. The DNA for the CDR3 is TGTGCCAGCAACGACAGGACCAAACAGCCCCAGCATTTT. It translates to CASNDRTKQPQHF.

V and J are TRBV2 and TRBJ2-1; TRBD1 agrees at 8 bases. J lost 7 bases, V lost 7 bases, and 6 bases had no gene match. The CDR3 totals 13 residues. From germline, CDR1 is SNHLY and CDR2 FYNNEI. The CDR3 DNA sequence: TGTGCCAGCAAATGGACAGGGCGGAATGAGCAGTTCTTC. Translation gives CASKWTGRNEQFF.

The chain has TRBV7-8 and TRBJ1-2; D is perhaps TRBD1 (6 bases). Deletions cut 8 bases from V and 4 bases from J, with 20 bases between. CDR1 and CDR2 from the germline V gene are SGHVS and FQNEAQ. This CDR3 contains 15 residues. CDR3 loop: CASSVRDTKAYGYTF. Here the CDR3 DNA reads TGTGCCAGCTCCGTCAGGGACACAAAAGCCTATGGCTACACCTTC.

The chain recombines TRBV5-1 with TRBJ1-1; TRBD1 aligns across 9 bases. This CDR3 region has 13 residues. From germline, CDR1 is SGHRS and CDR2 YFSETQ. The junction had 2 bases not matched to a gene; V was cut back by 7 bases and J by 1 base. The CDR3 nucleotides are TGCGCCAGCCAGGGACAGGGGAACACTGAAGCTTTCTTT. Translated: CASQGQGNTEAFF.

This chain links TRBV7-2 with TRBJ2-3; D is possibly TRBD1 (5 bases). The CDR3 extends over 15 amino acids. Trimming left V 4 bases short and J 3 bases short, with 14 bases between. Germline CDR1 and CDR2: SGHTA and FQGNSA. This chain's CDR3 is CASSSGKGSTDTQYF. The CDR3 DNA reads TGTGCCAGCAGCTCAGGAAAGGGGTCTACAGATACGCAGTATTTT.

CDR3 residues: CASSRARERSGELFF. The CDR3 DNA reads as TGTGCCAGCAGTCGAGCGAGGGAGAGATCCGGGGAGCTGTTTTTT. V is TRBV9 and J is TRBJ2-2, with D tentatively TRBD2 (5 bases). This CDR3 is built from 15 residues. From germline, CDR1 is SGDLS and CDR2 YYNGEE. The V gene lost 5 bases and the J gene lost 6 bases, with 17 bases spanning the gap.

V gene TRBV7-2 combines with J gene TRBJ1-2; D is perhaps TRBD1 (5 bases). The CDR3 contains 13 residues. The germline gives CDR1 SGHTA, CDR2 FQGNSA. Trimming stripped 4 bases from V and 4 bases from J, with 10 bases between. The CDR3 DNA follows: TGTGCCAGCAGCTCAAAGCAGGGCTATGGCTACACCTTC. Translated: CASSSKQGYGYTF. Together with reference TRBV7-2 and TRBJ1-2, the CDR3 gives the full variable domain: GAGVSQSPSNKVTEKGKDVELRCDPISGHTALYWYRQSLGQGLEFLIYFQGNSAPDKSGLPSDRFSAERTGGSVSTLTIQRTQQEDSAVYLCASSSKQGYGYTFGSGTRLTVV.

This chain connects TRBV6-6 to TRBJ1-4; 7 positions agree with TRBD1. J was trimmed by 8 bases and V by 3 bases; bases with no gene match: 6. The CDR3 contains 14 residues. Germline V gene data show CDR1 as MNHNY and CDR2 as SVGAGI (reference sequence). Here the CDR3 DNA reads TGTGCCAGCAGTTATGACAGGGTCCGCGAAAAACTGTTTTTT. Protein: CASSYDRVREKLFF.

The V and J genes are TRBV5-8 and TRBJ2-2, with 12 bases matching TRBD1. This CDR3 comprises 15 residues. CDR1 is SGHTS, CDR2 YDEGEE, per germline. Germline trimming cut 4 bases from V and 6 bases from J; bases unmatched to any gene: 4. CDR3 DNA: TGTGCCAGCAGCCGGGACAGGGGGCGTGCCGGGGAGCTGTTTTTT. As protein: CASSRDRGRAGELFF.

This chain joins TRBV4-2 and TRBJ2-5; D is ambiguous. CDR1 is LGHNA and CDR2 is YNFKEQ in the germline V gene. The CDR3 has 15 residues. V lost 4 bases and J lost 5, with 17 bases in between. CDR3 in amino acids: CASSPQKSGPETQYF. The CDR3 coding sequence is TGTGCCAGCAGCCCCCAGAAATCAGGTCCGGAGACCCAGTACTTC.

The CDR3 DNA reads TGCGCCAGCAGGGAGGGGGCGAGCACTGAAGCTTTCTTT. Protein: CASREGASTEAFF. The J gene is TRBJ1-1, the V gene TRBV5-1, with 7 positions matching TRBD1. CDR1 and CDR2 (germline): SGHRS, YFSETQ. V was pared by 5 bases and J by 4 bases, with 5 bases of the junction left unmatched. The CDR3 extends over 13 amino acids.

The rearrangement links TRBV30 to TRBJ2-3, with 10 bases fitting TRBD2. Germline V CDR1 and CDR2: GTSNPN, SVGIG (reference sequence). The CDR3 sequence is 15 residues long. J lost 2 bases, V lost 5 bases, and 7 bases had no gene match. The CDR3 coding sequence is TGTGCCTGGGCACCTAGCGGGGGAGTCACAGATACGCAGTATTTT. Its translation: CAWAPSGGVTDTQYF. The full variable domain, its missing parts supplied by reference TRBV30 and TRBJ2-3, is SQTIHQWPATLVQPVGSPLSLECTVEGTSNPNLYWYRQAAGRGLQLLFYSVGIGQISSEVPQNLSASRPQDRQFILSSKKLLLSDSGFYLCAWAPSGGVTDTQYFGPGTRLTVL.

The chain couples TRBV9 to TRBJ2-1, with TRBD1 matching 7 bases. The J segment lost 1 base and the V segment lost 2 bases, leaving 3 bases of the junction unmatched. Germline lookup yields CDR1 SGDLS and CDR2 YYNGEE. The CDR3 has 15 residues. CDR3 sequence reads: CASSVGQWSYNEQFF. CDR3 in DNA: TGTGCCAGCAGCGTGGGACAGTGGTCCTACAATGAGCAGTTCTTC.

The V gene is TRBV13, the J gene TRBJ1-1; unclear D gene. V was cut by 0 bases and J by 8 bases, with 19 bases left in between. The CDR3 contains 16 residues. CDR1 and CDR2 (germline): PRHDT, FYEKMQ (reference sequence). In DNA, the CDR3 is TGTGCCAGCAGCTTAGGCCTGCGGTCCCGACGCCCCGAAGCTTTCTTT. Translation gives CASSLGLRSRRPEAFF. Filled out from reference TRBV13 and TRBJ1-1, the complete variable domain reads AAGVIQSPRHLIKEKRETATLKCYPIPRHDTVYWYQQGPGQDPQFLISFYEKMQSDKGSIPDRFSAQQFSDYHSELNMSSLELGDSALYFCASSLGLRSRRPEAFFGQGTRLTVV.

The count of this clone is one. The chain is built from TRBV11-2 and TRBJ2-1; 9 bases fit TRBD2. V shed 4 bases and J 9 bases; nucleotides not matched to a gene: 10. The germline V gene encodes CDR1 SGHAT and CDR2 FQNNGV. This CDR3 comprises 15 residues. CDR3 coding DNA: TGTGCCAGCAGCTACCCGGGACTAGCTGATGGTGAGCAGTTCTTC. Translation: CASSYPGLADGEQFF.

The V call is TRBV14, the J call TRBJ1-1; 9 bases are a match to TRBD1. Losses at the gene ends were 5 bases for V and 4 bases for J; bases not matched to a gene: 8. The CDR3 is 15 amino acids. From germline, CDR1 is SGHDN and CDR2 FVKESK. CDR3 coding DNA: TGTGCCAGCAGCGGACGACAGGGGGTGGCCACTGAAGCTTTCTTT. Residues: CASSGRQGVATEAFF. The variable domain in full, with the rest retrieved from reference TRBV14 and TRBJ1-1, is EAGVTQFPSHSVIEKGQTVTLRCDPISGHDNLYWYRRVMGKEIKFLLHFVKESKQDESGMPNNRFLAERTGGTYSTLKVQPAELEDSGVYFCASSGRQGVATEAFFGQGTRLTVV.

This clone was observed once. The J gene is TRBJ1-6, the V gene TRBV6-5; the D gene is possibly TRBD1 (6 bases). CDR3 size: 15 residues. CDR1 is MNHEY and CDR2 is SVGAGI in the germline V gene. With 3 bases removed from V and 8 bases from J, the gap between germline ends came to 14 bases. The CDR3 DNA sequence: TGTGCCAGCAGTTATGGGGGGGCTACAGATTCACCCCTCCACTTT. It codes for CASSYGGATDSPLHF.